What follows are 31 T cell receptor beta chains derived from one specimen sequenced in a study of regulatory T cells in long-lasting Graves disease. The time point denotes: newly diagnosed GD, antithyroid drugs for less than 3 months. Researchers made the TCR library from RNA that was extracted from PBMCs. Arm-PCR of CDR3 regions and iRepertoire HTBI primers were used to build TCR beta libraries. TCRdb fed the multiplex PCR reads into MiXCR, producing one record per CDR3 protein. The table records around 400,000 distinct CDR3 sequences, 15% of them present only once. The same data also contributed to another study, on T cells in Graves' hyperthyroidism and ophthalmopathy.

Sequences were derived from peripheral blood mononuclear cells (PBMCs), sampled at new diagnosis, from a patient treated with antithyroid drugs. Receptor source: a woman between 40 and 55 years old with Graves disease.

Ten or more counts support this clonotype. The chain links TRBV10-3 to TRBJ2-2; no clear D gene. V was shortened by 3 bases and J by 6 bases, with 5 bases between the two germline ends. Germline V lookup: CDR1 ENHRY, CDR2 SYGVKD. The CDR3 loop spans 12 amino acids. CDR3 sequence reads: CAISDEPGELFF. The CDR3 nucleotides are TGTGCCATCAGTGACGAGCCCGGGGAGCTGTTTTTT.

This clonotype was observed many times. The chain couples TRBV11-2 to TRBJ2-1, with a possible D match to TRBD2 (6 bases). The germline CDR1 and CDR2 sequences are SGHAT and FQNNGV. V was clipped by 4 bases and J by 5 bases, with 12 bases between them. The CDR3 length is 14 residues. The CDR3: CASSYSGAHNEQFF. The CDR3 nucleotides are TGTGCCAGCAGCTATAGCGGAGCACACAATGAGCAGTTCTTC.

This clonotype has a count of ten or more. The CDR3 protein is CASSEGTSVKDEQFF. CDR3 DNA sequence: TGTGCCAGCAGCGAGGGGACTAGCGTAAAGGATGAGCAGTTCTTC. The chain recombines TRBV6-1 with TRBJ2-1, with TRBD2 matching 10 bases. CDR1 and CDR2 (germline): MNHNS, SASEGT. The CDR3 is made up of 15 amino acids. The J segment lost 8 bases and the V segment lost 6 bases, leaving 10 bases of the junction unmatched.

There are many counts of this clonotype. This rearrangement joins TRBV28 to TRBJ1-4, with TRBD1 as a possible D gene (5 bases). V gave up 5 bases and J gave up 3 bases, with 7 bases separating them. Germline V gene lookup returns CDR1 MDHEN and CDR2 SYDVKM. The CDR3 is made up of 13 amino acids. The CDR3 nucleotides are TGTGCCAGCAGTCCGGGGCCTAATGAAAAACTGTTTTTT. Translating it yields CASSPGPNEKLFF. The whole variable domain, remainder taken from reference TRBV28 and TRBJ1-4, is DVKVTQSSRYLVKRTGEKVFLECVQDMDHENMFWYRQDPGLGLRLIYFSYDVKMKEKGDIPEGYSVSREKKERFSLILESASTNQTSMYLCASSPGPNEKLFFGSGTQLSVL.

This clonotype was counted only a few times. This is likely an artifact of a read error, given a far larger clone one base away. This chain joins TRBV5-1 and TRBJ2-7; no clear D gene. CDR3 size: 12 residues. Germline V gene sequence: CDR1 SGHRS, CDR2 YFSETQ. The CDR3 sequence: CASSPGRNEQCF. The CDR3 DNA sequence: TGTGCCAGCAGCCCCGGGCGCAACGAGCAGTGCTTC.

This chain joins TRBV24-1 and TRBJ2-3; D remains ambiguous. Per germline, CDR1 KGHDR and CDR2 SFDVKD. Between the trimmed V and J ends, which lost 1 base and 3 bases, there was a span of 7 bases. The CDR3 is 14 residues long. The CDR3 DNA reads as TGTGCCACCAGTGATTTTTACCAGACAGATACGCAGTATTTT. Encoded protein: CATSDFYQTDTQYF.

This clonotype was seen at least ten times. V and J are TRBV11-2 and TRBJ2-2; TRBD1 aligns across 8 bases. Germline CDR1 is SGHAT and CDR2 is FQNNGV. The ends lost 5 bases at V and 6 bases at J; junction bases unmatched: 5. The CDR3 has 14 residues. CDR3 in DNA: TGTGCCAGCAGCGGACAGGGTAGCGCCGGGGAGCTGTTTTTT. Translating it yields CASSGQGSAGELFF.

V is TRBV2 and J is TRBJ2-5; 11 nucleotides match TRBD2. The ends lost 11 bases at V and 3 bases at J; junction bases unmatched: 5. This CDR3 contains 13 residues. CDR1 is SNHLY, CDR2 FYNNEI, per germline. Written as DNA, the CDR3 is TGTGCCTCCGAGGGACTAGCGGAAGAGACCCAGTACTTC. It translates to CASEGLAEETQYF.

This clonotype showed up just a few times. The chain is built from TRBV5-5 and TRBJ2-5, with D maybe TRBD2 (6 bases). This CDR3 has 15 amino acids. V shed 1 base and J shed 3 bases, with 13 bases lying between them. CDR1 is SGHKS, CDR2 YYEKEE, per germline (reference sequence). CDR3 amino acids: CASSLYPTREETQYF. The CDR3 DNA reads as TGTGCCAGCAGCTTGTATCCGACTAGGGAAGAGACCCAGTACTTC. The entire variable domain, with the rest obtained from reference TRBV5-5 and TRBJ2-5, is as follows: DAGVTQSPTHLIKTRGQQVTLRCSPISGHKSVSWYQQVLGQGPQFIFQYYEKEERGRGNFPDRFSARQFPNYSSELNVNALLLGDSALYLCASSLYPTREETQYFGPGTRLLVL.

This clonotype was counted at least ten times. V is TRBV7-9 and J is TRBJ2-5; D unclear. V dropped 0 bases and J dropped 6 bases, with 14 bases sitting between them. Germline loops: CDR1 SEHNR, CDR2 FQNEAQ (reference sequence). CDR3 length: 15 amino acids. CDR3 bases: TGTGCCAGCAGCTTAGCGCACGGTGGAAAAAAGACCCAGTACTTC. Translated: CASSLAHGGKKTQYF.

A word on this clonotype: Its ends do not fully match the called genes, so a read error is possible. The rearrangement joins TRBV3-1 to TRBJ2-3; D is perhaps TRBD1 (5 bases). Germline assignment: CDR1 LGHDT and CDR2 YNNKEL (reference sequence). The CDR3 runs to 17 residues. In DNA form, the CDR3 reads TGTGCCAGCAGCCAAGATGGGGCAGCCATAAGCACAGATACGCGGTATTTT. Translation: CASSQDGAAISTDTRYF.

This clonotype was seen a few times. The V gene is TRBV29-1, the J gene TRBJ2-1, with TRBD2 matching over 8 bases. The CDR3 has 17 residues. V lost 0 bases and J lost 9; bases outside the gene matches: 16. CDR1 SQVTM and CDR2 ANQGSEA come from the germline V gene. CDR3 sequence (DNA): TGCAGCGTTGAAGAAAAGTGGGCGACGGGAGGGCCGGTTGAGCAGTTCTTC. Amino acids: CSVEEKWATGGPVEQFF.

There are many counts of this clonotype. J is TRBJ1-6 and V is TRBV7-9; weak D call: TRBD1 (6 bases). Germline CDR1 is SEHNR and CDR2 is FQNEAQ (reference sequence). This CDR3 is built from 17 residues. Trimming shortened V by 5 bases and J by 0 bases, and 14 bases separated the two germline ends. Here the CDR3 reads CASSLGGPTSYNSPLHF. The CDR3 nucleotides are TGTGCCAGCAGCCTGGGGGGGCCCACCTCCTATAATTCACCCCTCCACTTT.

The rearrangement uses TRBV30 and TRBJ2-1; 7 bases are a match to TRBD2. Germline V CDR1 and CDR2: GTSNPN, SVGIG (reference sequence). V shed 3 bases, J shed 9 bases, and the junction held 11 bases outside the gene matches. The CDR3 spans 14 residues. CDR3 sequence reads: CAWRVVRERIEQFF. Written as DNA, the CDR3 is TGTGCCTGGAGGGTGGTGCGGGAGAGGATTGAGCAGTTCTTC.

This clonotype has ten or more counts. This sequence joins TRBV27 and TRBJ2-5, with TRBD1 matching 7 bases. V dropped 5 bases and J dropped 2; count of bases not matched to a gene: 8. The CDR3 contains 15 residues. From germline, CDR1 is MNHEY and CDR2 SMNVEV (reference sequence). CDR3 in amino acids: CASSPQGTEQETQYF. CDR3 sequence (DNA): TGTGCCAGCAGTCCGCAGGGGACAGAACAAGAGACCCAGTACTTC.

This clonotype was observed a few times. The J gene is TRBJ1-5, the V gene TRBV12-5; possibly TRBD1 for D (5 bases). Germline CDR1 reads LGHNT; CDR2 reads FRNRAP. The V end lost 5 bases, the J end lost 5 bases, and 25 bases lay between the germline ends. The CDR3 length is 18 residues. CDR3 in amino acids: CASGASYKAQEKDQPQHF. The DNA of the CDR3 is TGTGCTAGTGGTGCGTCCTATAAAGCACAGGAGAAAGATCAGCCCCAGCATTTT.

The chain employs TRBV9 and TRBJ2-1; 11 bases fit TRBD2. With V trimmed by 4 bases and J by 7 bases, 13 bases remained unmatched. There are 17 residues in the CDR3. Germline CDR1 SGDLS, CDR2 YYNGEE. The CDR3 DNA reads as TGTGCCAGCAGCTGGACCCCAACTAGCGGGAGAATAAATGAGCAGTTCTTC. Translation gives CASSWTPTSGRINEQFF.

This clonotype turned up a few times. The CDR3 sequence: CASRLSGTKKNEQFF. DNA for the CDR3: TGTGCCAGCAGGTTGAGCGGAACGAAAAAAAATGAGCAGTTCTTC. V is TRBV28 and J is TRBJ2-1; possibly TRBD2 for D (5 bases). V gave up 6 bases and J gave up 7 bases, with 19 bases separating them. This CDR3 comprises 15 residues. Looked up from germline, CDR1 is MDHEN and CDR2 is SYDVKM. Variable domain in full (rest from reference TRBV28 and TRBJ2-1): DVKVTQSSRYLVKRTGEKVFLECVQDMDHENMFWYRQDPGLGLRLIYFSYDVKMKEKGDIPEGYSVSREKKERFSLILESASTNQTSMYLCASRLSGTKKNEQFFGPGTRLTVL.

The table lists this clonotype with many counts. The chain combines TRBV6-2 or TRBV6-3 with TRBJ1-4, with TRBD1 matching 11 bases. CDR3 length equals 14 residues. With 2 bases clipped from V and 8 bases from J, the junction kept 1 base outside the gene matches. Germline loops: CDR1 MNHEY, CDR2 SVGEGT. The CDR3 sequence: CASSYGTGGEKLFF. DNA for the CDR3: TGTGCCAGCAGTTACGGGACAGGGGGAGAAAAACTGTTTTTT.

The V gene is TRBV27, the J gene TRBJ2-7, with 12 positions matching TRBD2. The junction had 7 bases not matched to a gene; V was cut back by 6 bases and J by 4 bases. Germline loops: CDR1 MNHEY, CDR2 SMNVEV (reference sequence). This CDR3 contains 15 residues. CDR3 protein: CASRAEGLAGYEQYF. The CDR3 DNA sequence: TGTGCCAGCAGAGCTGAAGGACTAGCGGGATACGAGCAGTACTTC.

This clonotype was recorded many times. The genes are TRBV20-1 and TRBJ2-1, with 7 bases lining up with TRBD1. The junction had 15 bases not matched to a gene; V was cut back by 5 bases and J by 8 bases. The CDR3 runs 15 residues. The germline V gene has CDR1 DFQATT and CDR2 SNEGSKA (reference sequence). The CDR3 nucleotides are TGCAGTGCTTCCGATCCATACACAGGGGATCATGAGCAGTTCTTC. It specifies CSASDPYTGDHEQFF.

Many counts were recorded for this clonotype. V gene TRBV18 combines with J gene TRBJ2-7; a weak D match, TRBD1 (6 bases). Looked up from germline, CDR1 is KGHSH and CDR2 is LQKENI. Trimming stripped 0 bases from V and 0 bases from J, with 9 bases between. The CDR3 contains 15 residues. The CDR3 spells CASSPPDRSSYEQYF. In DNA, the CDR3 is TGTGCCAGCTCACCACCCGACAGGAGCTCCTACGAGCAGTACTTC.

This clonotype was picked up many times. The rearrangement uses TRBV2 and TRBJ2-1, with D maybe TRBD1 (6 bases). V was cut by 6 bases and J by 0 bases, with 12 bases left in between. Per germline, CDR1 SNHLY and CDR2 FYNNEI. This CDR3 comprises 15 residues. The CDR3, as DNA: TGTGCCAGCAGCGCATCCAGGGGCTCCTACAATGAGCAGTTCTTC. Translating it yields CASSASRGSYNEQFF.

V and J are TRBV7-9 and TRBJ2-3; 8 nucleotides align to TRBD2. Germline assignment: CDR1 SEHNR and CDR2 FQNEAQ (reference sequence). Unmatched junction bases numbered 13, after V lost 5 bases and J lost 3 bases. The CDR3 totals 17 residues. The CDR3 DNA reads TGTGCCAGCAGCCCCGGGAGGGGGGCTAGTGGGACAGATACGCAGTATTTT. Protein: CASSPGRGASGTDTQYF.

This clonotype was recorded at least ten times. This chain links TRBV28 with TRBJ1-1, with D possibly matching TRBD1 (6 bases). Germline CDR1 reads MDHEN; CDR2 reads SYDVKM. Trimming shortened V by 7 bases and J by 2 bases, and 14 bases separated the two germline ends. CDR3 length equals 14 residues. In DNA form, the CDR3 reads TGTGCCAGCAAGAGGGGGGGCCAAAACACTGAAGCTTTCTTT. It encodes CASKRGGQNTEAFF.

Ten or more counts support this clonotype. The junction does not match germline at one end; this may be a read error. This chain uses TRBV5-1 with TRBJ2-1, with a tentative D call TRBD2 (5 bases). Germline CDR1 is SGHRS and CDR2 is YFSETQ. The CDR3 spans 13 residues. CDR3 bases: TGTGCCAGCAGCTTAGAGGGTCACAATGAGCAGTTCTTC. Protein sequence: CASSLEGHNEQFF.

At least ten counts were recorded for this clonotype. The chain has TRBV29-1 and TRBJ2-2, with D uncertain. The germline V gene encodes CDR1 SQVTM and CDR2 ANQGSEA. V dropped 4 bases and J dropped 0 bases, with 9 bases sitting between them. The CDR3 covers 14 residues. The CDR3 DNA sequence: TGCAGCGTTGTTGGCACCGCGAACACCGGGGAGCTGTTTTTT. This codes for CSVVGTANTGELFF.

This clonotype came up many times. V is TRBV18 and J is TRBJ2-1, with a weak D call TRBD1 (5 bases). Per germline, CDR1 KGHSH and CDR2 LQKENI. Deletions cut 4 bases from V and 5 bases from J, with 18 bases between. There are 16 residues in the CDR3. DNA for the CDR3: TGTGCCAGCTCACGTCAGGGCTTAAGTCACAACAATGAGCAGTTCTTC. Protein product: CASSRQGLSHNNEQFF.

This clonotype was recorded at least ten times. The rearrangement uses TRBV2 and TRBJ2-7; 9 bases map to TRBD1. The CDR3 loop spans 15 amino acids. The germline gives CDR1 SNHLY, CDR2 FYNNEI. The trim removed 6 bases at V and 2 bases at J, leaving 8 bases unmatched. The CDR3 nucleotides are TGTGCCAGCAGCGTCTCCGGGACAGGGACCTACGAGCAGTACTTC. Translating it yields CASSVSGTGTYEQYF.

This clonotype showed up many times. This chain links TRBV27 with TRBJ1-1; no definite D call. CDR1 MNHEY and CDR2 SMNVEV come from the germline V gene (reference sequence). V was shortened by 5 bases and J by 5 bases, with 18 bases between the two germline ends. This CDR3 comprises 15 residues. The CDR3 here is CASSPRGTVLTEAFF. DNA of the CDR3: TGTGCCAGCAGTCCAAGAGGAACAGTTCTAACTGAAGCTTTCTTT.

In regard to this clonotype: It differs at one base from a far larger clone, so likely a read error. The chain links TRBV11-1 to TRBJ2-2; 9 bases align to TRBD2. The CDR3 is 15 amino acids. The germline V gene has CDR1 SGHAT and CDR2 FQDESV (reference sequence). In DNA form, the CDR3 reads TGTGTCAGCAGGGATTTAGCGGGGGTCACCGGGGAGCTGTTTTTT. Its translation: CVSRDLAGVTGELFF.